This entry is about one TCR beta chain. Its matching antigen is unknown. One junction end does not reproduce the germline sequence, and a read error may be involved. Distinct nucleotide sequences in the sample also encode this CDR3. This sample is drawn from a study of cytomegalovirus exposure and HLA in healthy donors. Findings and limits, study-wide: Later analysis identified several of the most significant clusters that appeared linked to common viral pathogens. Most CMV-associated TCR beta chains were later found to appear HLA-restricted.

A multiplex PCR was run with 60 Vbeta primers and 13 Jbeta primers. Clones were read by immunoSEQ multiplex PCR, and TCRdb kept only the in-frame ones, dropping some. The table lists approximately 170,000 clones, roughly 85% of them singletons. The CDR3 runs 14 residues. Germline V gene lookup returns CDR1 SNHLY and CDR2 FYNNEI. Sequences were obtained from PBMCs. The rearrangement links TRBV2 to TRBJ1-1; TRBD1 is a possible D gene (6 bases). The receptor was derived from a boy aged 2-15 years in good health and CMV-seronegative. CDR3 sequence: CASSDWQGNTEAFF. The CDR3 DNA follows: TGTGCCAGCAGTGACTGGCAGGGGAACACTGAAGCCTTCTTT. Drawing the rest from reference TRBV2 and TRBJ1-1, the complete variable domain is EPEVTQTPSHQVTQMGQEVILRCVPISNHLYFYWYRQILGQKVEFLVSFYNNEISEKSEIFDDQFSVERPDGSNFTLKIRSTKLEDSAMYFCASSDWQGNTEAFFGQGTRLTVV.